These 7 T cell receptor beta chains were all obtained from the same sample, sequenced in a study of T cell changes during pregnancy in multiple sclerosis. Profiling relied on immunoSEQ multiplex PCR, and the TCRdb table lists in-frame clones only, not all of them. The sample has about 80,000 clones, around 92% seen once. The sample here was peripheral blood, taken before pregnancy. The origin of the receptors is a female donor with multiple sclerosis, enrolled in a pregnancy study.

The J gene is TRBJ2-1, the V gene TRBV7-3, with D maybe TRBD1 (5 bases). The CDR3 has 14 amino acids. From germline, CDR1 is SGHTA and CDR2 FQGTGA. V lost 5 bases and J lost 4, with 12 bases in between. In DNA, the CDR3 is TGTGCCAGCAGCCCCCTACCAGGGTACAATGAGCAGTTCTTC. Protein sequence: CASSPLPGYNEQFF.

This clone was observed a single time. The rearrangement links TRBV9 to TRBJ2-7, with a tentative D call TRBD2 (6 bases). The CDR3 covers 15 residues. With 0 bases removed from V and 2 bases from J, the gap between germline ends came to 12 bases. From germline, CDR1 is SGDLS and CDR2 YYNGEE. CDR3 coding DNA: TGTGCCAGCAGCGTAGGGGGGGAAACAACCTACGAGCAGTACTTC. Encoded protein: CASSVGGETTYEQYF. Complete variable domain (other parts from reference TRBV9 and TRBJ2-7): DSGVTQTPKHLITATGQRVTLRCSPRSGDLSVYWYQQSLDQGLQFLIQYYNGEERAKGNILERFSAQQFPDLHSELNLSSLELGDSALYFCASSVGGETTYEQYFGPGTRLTVT.

The chain joins TRBV4-2 to TRBJ1-1; maybe TRBD1 (6 bases). The CDR3 spans 12 residues. With 7 bases removed from V and 6 bases from J, the gap between germline ends came to 12 bases. Germline V gives CDR1 LGHNA, CDR2 YNFKEQ. The CDR3, as DNA: TGTGCCAGCACCACGGGGGGCGCTGAAGCTTTCTTT. Encoded protein: CASTTGGAEAFF.

This chain connects TRBV28 to TRBJ2-1; D unresolved. Germline V lookup: CDR1 MDHEN, CDR2 SYDVKM. V shed 6 bases and J shed 0 bases, with 12 bases lying between them. The CDR3 length is 15 residues. Here the CDR3 reads CASSTLISSYNEQFF. The CDR3 DNA reads TGTGCCAGCAGCACGCTTATTAGCTCCTACAATGAGCAGTTCTTC.

This chain links TRBV4-1 with TRBJ2-7, with D uncertain. The V end lost 1 base, the J end lost 0 bases, and 13 bases lay between the germline ends. The CDR3 sequence is 16 residues long. Germline CDR1 reads MGHRA; CDR2 reads YSYEKL. The CDR3 reads CASSQATATGSYEQYF. In DNA, the CDR3 is TGCGCCAGCAGCCAAGCCACCGCGACGGGCTCCTACGAGCAGTACTTC.

This clone appeared a single time. The chain couples TRBV28 to TRBJ2-5; D is possibly TRBD2 (7 bases). Germline V gene lookup returns CDR1 MDHEN and CDR2 SYDVKM. The V end was cut by 6 bases, the J end by 7 bases, with 18 bases between. The CDR3 totals 14 residues. The CDR3 DNA reads TGTGCCAGCAGGGGGGGCGGGAGCCCGAGGACCCAGTACTTC. Translated, it gives CASRGGGSPRTQYF.

The J gene is TRBJ2-7, the V gene TRBV4-2; 10 bases match TRBD1. Germline V gene lookup returns CDR1 LGHNA and CDR2 YNFKEQ. The V segment lost 2 bases and the J segment 3 bases; nucleotides outside the gene matches: 4. This CDR3 region has 15 residues. CDR3 in amino acids: CASSQFRDRGYEQYF. The CDR3 nucleotides read TGTGCCAGCAGCCAATTCCGGGACAGGGGCTACGAGCAGTACTTC.